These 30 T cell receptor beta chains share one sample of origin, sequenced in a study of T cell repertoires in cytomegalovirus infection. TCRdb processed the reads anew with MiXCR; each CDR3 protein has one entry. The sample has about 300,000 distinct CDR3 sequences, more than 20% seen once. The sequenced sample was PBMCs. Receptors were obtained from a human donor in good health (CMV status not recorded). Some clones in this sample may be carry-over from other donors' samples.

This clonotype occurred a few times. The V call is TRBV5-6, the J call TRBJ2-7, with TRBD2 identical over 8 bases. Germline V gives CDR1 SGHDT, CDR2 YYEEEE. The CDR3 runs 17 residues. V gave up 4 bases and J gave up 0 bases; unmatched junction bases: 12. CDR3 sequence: CASSPRDSGTLSYEQYF. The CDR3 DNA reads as TGTGCCAGCAGCCCCCGGGATAGCGGGACACTCTCCTACGAGCAGTACTTC.

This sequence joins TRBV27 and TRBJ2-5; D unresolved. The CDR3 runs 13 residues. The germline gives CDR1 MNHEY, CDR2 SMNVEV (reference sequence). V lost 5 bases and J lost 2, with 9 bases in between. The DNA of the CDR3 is TGTGCCAGCAGTACGACCGGTCAAGAGACCCAGTACTTC. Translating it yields CASSTTGQETQYF.

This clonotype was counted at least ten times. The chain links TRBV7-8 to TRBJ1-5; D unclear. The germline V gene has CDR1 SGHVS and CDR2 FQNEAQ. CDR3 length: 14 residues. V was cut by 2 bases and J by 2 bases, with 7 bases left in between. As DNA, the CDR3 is TGTGCCAGCAGCTTATCGTCGGGCAATCAGCCCCAGCATTTT. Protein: CASSLSSGNQPQHF. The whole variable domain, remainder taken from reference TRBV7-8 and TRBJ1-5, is GAGVSQSPRYKVAKRGQDVALRCDPISGHVSLFWYQQALGQGPEFLTYFQNEAQLDKSGLPSDRFFAERPEGSVSTLKIQRTQQEDSAVYLCASSLSSGNQPQHFGDGTRLSIL.

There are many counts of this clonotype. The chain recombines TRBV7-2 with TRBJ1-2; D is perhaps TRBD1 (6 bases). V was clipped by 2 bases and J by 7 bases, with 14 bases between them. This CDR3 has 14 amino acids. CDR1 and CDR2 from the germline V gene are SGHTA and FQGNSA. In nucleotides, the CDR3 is TGTGCCAGCAGCTTATCGGGGGGCCTGGGTGGCTACACCTTC. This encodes CASSLSGGLGGYTF.

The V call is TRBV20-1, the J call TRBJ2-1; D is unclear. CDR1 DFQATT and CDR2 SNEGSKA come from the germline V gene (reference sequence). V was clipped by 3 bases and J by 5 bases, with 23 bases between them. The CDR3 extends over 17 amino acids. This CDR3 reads CSARDLPRVLRHNEQFF. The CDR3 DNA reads TGCAGTGCTAGGGATCTTCCCCGGGTCTTGCGGCACAATGAGCAGTTCTTC.

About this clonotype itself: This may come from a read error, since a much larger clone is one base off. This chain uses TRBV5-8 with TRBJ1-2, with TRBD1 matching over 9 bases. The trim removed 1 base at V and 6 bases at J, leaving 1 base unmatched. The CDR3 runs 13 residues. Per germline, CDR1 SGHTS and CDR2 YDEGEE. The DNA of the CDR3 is TGTGCCAGCAGCTTGACAGGGGGCAATGGCTACACCTTC. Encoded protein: CASSLTGGNGYTF.

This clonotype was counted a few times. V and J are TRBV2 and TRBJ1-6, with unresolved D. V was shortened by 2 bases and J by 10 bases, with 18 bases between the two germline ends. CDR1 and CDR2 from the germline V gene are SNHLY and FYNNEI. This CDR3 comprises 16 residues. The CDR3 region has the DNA TGTGCCAGCAGTGAAATTTGGGGAGTTCAACAATCACCCCTCCACTTT. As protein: CASSEIWGVQQSPLHF. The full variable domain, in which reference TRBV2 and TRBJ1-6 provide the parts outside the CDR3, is EPEVTQTPSHQVTQMGQEVILRCVPISNHLYFYWYRQILGQKVEFLVSFYNNEISEKSEIFDDQFSVERPDGSNFTLKIRSTKLEDSAMYFCASSEIWGVQQSPLHFGNGTRLTVT.

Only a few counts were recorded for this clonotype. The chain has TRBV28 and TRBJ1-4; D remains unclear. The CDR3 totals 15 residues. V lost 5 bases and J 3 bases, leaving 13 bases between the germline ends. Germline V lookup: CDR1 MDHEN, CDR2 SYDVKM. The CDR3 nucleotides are TGTGCCAGCAGTCCTCCCCCCGGGCCTAATGAAAAACTGTTTTTT. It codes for CASSPPPGPNEKLFF.

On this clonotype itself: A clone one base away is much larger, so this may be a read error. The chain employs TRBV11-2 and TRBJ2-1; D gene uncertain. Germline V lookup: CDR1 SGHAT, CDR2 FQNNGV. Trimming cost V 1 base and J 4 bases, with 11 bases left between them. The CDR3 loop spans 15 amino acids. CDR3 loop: CASSLGLMGYNEQFF. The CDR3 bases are TGTGCCAGCAGCTTAGGTCTAATGGGGTACAATGAGCAGTTCTTC.

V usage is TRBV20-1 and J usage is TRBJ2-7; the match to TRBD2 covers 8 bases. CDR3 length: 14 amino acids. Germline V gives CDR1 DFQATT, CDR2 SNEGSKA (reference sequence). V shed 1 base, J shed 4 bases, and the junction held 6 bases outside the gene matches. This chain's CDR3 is CSARAGGAEYEQYF. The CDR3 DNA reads TGCAGTGCTAGAGCCGGGGGGGCAGAATACGAGCAGTACTTC.

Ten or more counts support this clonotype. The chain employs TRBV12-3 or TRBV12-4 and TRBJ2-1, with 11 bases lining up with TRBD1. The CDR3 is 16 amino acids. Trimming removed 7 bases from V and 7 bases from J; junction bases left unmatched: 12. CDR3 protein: CASTPAGDRGRNEQFF. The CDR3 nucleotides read TGTGCCAGCACCCCTGCGGGGGACAGGGGGAGGAATGAGCAGTTCTTC.

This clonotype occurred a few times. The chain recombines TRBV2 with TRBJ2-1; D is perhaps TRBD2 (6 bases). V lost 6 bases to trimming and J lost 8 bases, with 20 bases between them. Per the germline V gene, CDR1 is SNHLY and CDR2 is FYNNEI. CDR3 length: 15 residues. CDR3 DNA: TGTGCCAGCAGCCGTGCGGGGTTCCCCTCCGATGAGCAGTTCTTC. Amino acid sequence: CASSRAGFPSDEQFF.

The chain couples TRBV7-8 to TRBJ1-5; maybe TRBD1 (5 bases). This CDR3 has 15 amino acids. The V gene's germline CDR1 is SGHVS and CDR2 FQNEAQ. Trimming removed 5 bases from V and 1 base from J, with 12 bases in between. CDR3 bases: TGTGCCAGCAGCGGGGCCCCGGGGAGCAATCAGCCCCAGCATTTT. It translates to CASSGAPGSNQPQHF. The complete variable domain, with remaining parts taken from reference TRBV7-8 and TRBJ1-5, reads GAGVSQSPRYKVAKRGQDVALRCDPISGHVSLFWYQQALGQGPEFLTYFQNEAQLDKSGLPSDRFFAERPEGSVSTLKIQRTQQEDSAVYLCASSGAPGSNQPQHFGDGTRLSIL.

In DNA, the CDR3 is TGTGCCGCCAAACTGACAGGGGCGCTTCAGGAGACCCAGTACTTC. This encodes CAAKLTGALQETQYF. The chain employs TRBV19 and TRBJ2-5; 8 bases fit TRBD1. This CDR3 is built from 15 residues. Germline values: CDR1 LNHDA, CDR2 SQIVND (reference sequence). After removal of 11 bases from V and 5 bases from J, the junction contained 16 bases not matched to a gene.

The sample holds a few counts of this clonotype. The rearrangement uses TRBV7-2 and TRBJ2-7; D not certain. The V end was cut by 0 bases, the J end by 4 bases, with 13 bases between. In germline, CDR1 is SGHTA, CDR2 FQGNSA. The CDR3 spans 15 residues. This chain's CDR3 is CASSLAGFGDYEQYF. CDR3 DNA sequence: TGTGCCAGCAGCTTAGCTGGGTTTGGGGATTACGAGCAGTACTTC.

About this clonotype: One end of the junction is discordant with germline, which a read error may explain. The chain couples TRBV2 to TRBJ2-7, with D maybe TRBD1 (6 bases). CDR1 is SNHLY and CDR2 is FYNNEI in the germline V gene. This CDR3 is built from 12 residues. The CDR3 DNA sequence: TGTGCCAGCACTGAACAAGGGGGCGAGCAGTACTTC. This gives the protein CASTEQGGEQYF.

CDR3 in amino acids: CASSPRDLNTEAFF. The CDR3 coding sequence is TGCGCCAGCAGCCCCAGAGACCTGAACACTGAAGCTTTCTTT. The chain recombines TRBV5-1 with TRBJ1-1; D is unresolved. Per germline, CDR1 SGHRS and CDR2 YFSETQ. The CDR3 covers 14 residues. The V end lost 4 bases, the J end lost 0 bases, and 10 bases lay between the germline ends. The entire variable domain, with the rest obtained from reference TRBV5-1 and TRBJ1-1, is as follows: KAGVTQTPRYLIKTRGQQVTLSCSPISGHRSVSWYQQTPGQGLQFLFEYFSETQRNKGNFPGRFSGRQFSNSRSEMNVSTLELGDSALYLCASSPRDLNTEAFFGQGTRLTVV.

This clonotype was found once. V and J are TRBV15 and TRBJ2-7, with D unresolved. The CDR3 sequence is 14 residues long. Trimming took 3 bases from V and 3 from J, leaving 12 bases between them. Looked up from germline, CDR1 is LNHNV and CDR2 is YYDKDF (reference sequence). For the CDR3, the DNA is TGTGCCACCAGCAGCGACCGGACGGGCTACGAGCAGTACTTC. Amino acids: CATSSDRTGYEQYF.

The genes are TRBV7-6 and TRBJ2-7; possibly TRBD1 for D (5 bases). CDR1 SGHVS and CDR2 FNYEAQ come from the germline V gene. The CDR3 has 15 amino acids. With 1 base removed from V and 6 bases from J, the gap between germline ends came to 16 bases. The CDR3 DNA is TGTGCCAGCAGCTTAGGGGCGCAGGGAAGCTCCGAGCAGTACTTC. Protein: CASSLGAQGSSEQYF. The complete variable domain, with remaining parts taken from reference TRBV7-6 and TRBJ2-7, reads GAGVSQSPRYKVTKRGQDVALRCDPISGHVSLYWYRQALGQGPEFLTYFNYEAQQDKSGLPNDRFSAERPEGSISTLTIQRTEQRDSAMYRCASSLGAQGSSEQYFGPGTRLTVT.

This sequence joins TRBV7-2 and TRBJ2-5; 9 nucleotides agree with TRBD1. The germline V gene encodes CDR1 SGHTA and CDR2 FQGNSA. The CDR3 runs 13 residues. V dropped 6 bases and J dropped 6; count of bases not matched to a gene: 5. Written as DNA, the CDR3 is TGTGCCAGCAGGGATACAGGGGGCAAGACCCAGTACTTC. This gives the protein CASRDTGGKTQYF.

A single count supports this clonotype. The CDR3 region is CSVDRAGNGYTF. CDR3 DNA sequence: TGCAGCGTTGATCGGGCAGGGAATGGCTACACCTTC. The rearrangement joins TRBV29-1 to TRBJ1-2; possibly TRBD1 for D (5 bases). This CDR3 contains 12 residues. V was clipped by 3 bases and J by 6 bases, with 11 bases between them. Looked up from germline, CDR1 is SQVTM and CDR2 is ANQGSEA.

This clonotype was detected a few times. The CDR3 loop is CASSFYRGTYEQYF. The CDR3 DNA reads TGTGCCAGCAGTTTCTACAGGGGGACCTACGAGCAGTACTTC. V gene TRBV27 combines with J gene TRBJ2-7; 8 bases agree with TRBD1. V lost 3 bases and J lost 2; bases outside the gene matches: 3. The CDR3 totals 14 residues. Germline lookup yields CDR1 MNHEY and CDR2 SMNVEV (reference sequence).

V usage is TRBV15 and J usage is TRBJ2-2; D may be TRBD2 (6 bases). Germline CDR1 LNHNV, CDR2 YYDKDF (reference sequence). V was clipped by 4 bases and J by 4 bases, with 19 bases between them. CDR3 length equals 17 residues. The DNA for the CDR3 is TGTGCCACCAGCATCACCCCGACTAGTTTGGGCACCGGGGAGCTGTTTTTT. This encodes CATSITPTSLGTGELFF.

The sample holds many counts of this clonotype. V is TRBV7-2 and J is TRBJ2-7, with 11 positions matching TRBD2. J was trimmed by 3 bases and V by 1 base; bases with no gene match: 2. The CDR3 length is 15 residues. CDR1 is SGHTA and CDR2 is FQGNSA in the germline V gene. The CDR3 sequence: CASSLEGTSGYEQYF. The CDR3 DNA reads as TGTGCCAGCAGCTTAGAGGGGACTAGCGGCTACGAGCAGTACTTC.

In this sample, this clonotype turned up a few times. This chain's CDR3 is CAISVDRGAEAFF. The CDR3 bases are TGTGCCATCAGTGTCGACAGGGGAGCTGAAGCTTTCTTT. V gene TRBV10-3 combines with J gene TRBJ1-1, with 8 bases that match TRBD1. Germline V lookup: CDR1 ENHRY, CDR2 SYGVKD. Unmatched junction bases numbered 4, after V lost 4 bases and J lost 6 bases. The CDR3 sequence is 13 residues long.

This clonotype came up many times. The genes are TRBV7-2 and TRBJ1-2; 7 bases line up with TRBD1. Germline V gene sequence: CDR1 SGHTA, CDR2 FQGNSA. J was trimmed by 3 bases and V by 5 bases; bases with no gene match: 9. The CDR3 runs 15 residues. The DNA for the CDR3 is TGTGCCAGCAGCCCGCGGACCACAGGGGACTATGGCTACACCTTC. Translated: CASSPRTTGDYGYTF.

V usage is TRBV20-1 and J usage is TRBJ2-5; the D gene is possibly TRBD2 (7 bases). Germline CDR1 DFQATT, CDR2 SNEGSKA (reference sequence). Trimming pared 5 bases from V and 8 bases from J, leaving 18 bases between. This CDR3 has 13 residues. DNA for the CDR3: TGCAGTGCTGGGGGGGGCTACCACGTCACCCAGTACTTC. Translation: CSAGGGYHVTQYF.

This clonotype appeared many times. This CDR3 is CASSLVVTGAKKTQYF. DNA for the CDR3: TGTGCCAGCAGCTTAGTAGTGACAGGGGCTAAGAAGACCCAGTACTTC. The chain joins TRBV7-2 to TRBJ2-5; 8 bases fit TRBD1. The germline gives CDR1 SGHTA, CDR2 FQGNSA. Losses at the gene ends were 1 base for V and 6 bases for J; bases not matched to a gene: 10. CDR3 size: 16 residues.

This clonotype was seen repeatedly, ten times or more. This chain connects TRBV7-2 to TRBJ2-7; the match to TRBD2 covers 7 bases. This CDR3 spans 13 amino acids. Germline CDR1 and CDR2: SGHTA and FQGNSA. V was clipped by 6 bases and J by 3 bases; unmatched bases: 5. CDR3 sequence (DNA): TGTGCCAGCAGTCTTAGCGGGTACTACGAGCAGTACTTC. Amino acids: CASSLSGYYEQYF.

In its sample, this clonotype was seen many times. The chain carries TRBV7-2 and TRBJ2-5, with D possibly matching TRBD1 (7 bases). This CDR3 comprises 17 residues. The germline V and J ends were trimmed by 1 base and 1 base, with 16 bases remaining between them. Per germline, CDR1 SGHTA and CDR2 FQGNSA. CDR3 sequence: CASSLVVQGTFQETQYF. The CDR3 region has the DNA TGTGCCAGCAGCTTAGTTGTACAGGGGACTTTCCAAGAGACCCAGTACTTC.